The sequence of this T cell receptor beta chain was determined in a study of blood T cells in healthy people across ages (dated by TCRdb to the mid-2010s). About the investigation overall: In model experiments, template switching captured about one uniquely barcoded TCR beta cDNA molecule for every two T cells. Using deep sequencing normalized with unique cDNA molecular identifiers, the study measured how TCR beta repertoire diversity changes with age. The donors were split into four age groups: young (average about 16 years), middle-aged (roughly 39), aged (more than 60) and long-lived (approximately 80). To avoid experimental bias, donors of different ages were spread randomly across the sequencing lanes. For two donors (one aged 18 to 30 and one aged 80 or older), the study analyzed two additional independent replicas of 1 million unique cDNA reads from the same blood draw. Broader findings and caveats from the paper: Because the CMV infection status of the donors was unknown, age-related changes in expanded clonotypes may potentially have been confounded. The long-lived group showed more naive CD4+ T cells, fewer expanded clones and increased TCR diversity than the aged group, suggesting age selection. Estimates of total diversity from one million sequenced T cells were regarded as lower bounds and underestimates. Since profiling was done on bulk unsorted PBMCs, naive and antigen-experienced compartments could not be conclusively compared. A strong correlation was found between observed TCR beta diversity and the percentage of naive T cells measured by flow cytometry. As age increased, observed TCR beta diversity per million T cells dropped in a roughly linear way, and a significant reduction was already evident by age about 40.

Notes on this clonotype: What antigen it recognizes has not been identified. No per-base quality is available; no much larger clone lies one base away.

The cysteine opens and the phenylalanine closes a CDR3 of 14 amino acids. The read is trimmed to its CDR3 DNA, 42 bases read in frame from base 1. Looking up the germline V gene yields CDR1 LGHNA and CDR2 YNFKEQ. Libraries came from 5' RACE. Instrument used: Illumina HiSeq 2500. A second roughly 6 to 12 cycle PCR used a sample-barcoded 5' primer and a J-beta primer mix. Each TCR beta cDNA molecule received a unique molecular identifier from a template-switch 5' adaptor carrying 12 random nucleotides. Each sample yielded at least 2.5 million CDR3-containing paired-end reads. First-strand cDNA synthesis was performed from all RNA using the Mint cDNA synthesis kit, with priming by a TRBC-specific oligonucleotide. After uracil-DNA glycosylase treatment, a first 18-cycle PCR used universal primers M1SS and BC2_uni_R on all cDNA. As for the original processing: Each sample was normalized by randomly selecting 1 million high-quality reads, each carrying a distinct molecular identifier. Reads with shared molecular identifiers were discarded instead of being binned into consensus sequences. MiTCR, set to a Q25 quality threshold and the strictest error-elimination algorithm, was used for CDR3 identification, clonotype clustering and error correction. A nonparametric unseen species model with Euler transformation was used to estimate a lower bound on total TCR beta diversity. TCRdb applied fastp at Q25 and MiXCR to the public reads, then kept only in-frame beta chains. Each CDR3 protein gets just one entry, which takes the most common genes and DNA from the rows behind it. TCRdb's processing, not the study's, gives the V and J calls here. The sample table shows hundreds of thousands of distinct CDR3 sequences, and about 54% are seen once. The top ten clones comprise over 30% of the sample.

The donors were roughly 39 Caucasian individuals from Russia, aged roughly 6 to 100 years, who were systemically healthy. Each donor gave ten milliliters of peripheral blood, collected into EDTA-treated Vacutainer tubes. Ficoll-Paque density-gradient centrifugation was used to isolate PBMCs, with at least 7 million per sample. Total RNA was extracted from PBMCs with Trizol reagent, with at least 6 micrograms obtained per sample. The percentages of naive CD45RAhigh/CD27high T cells were determined by flow cytometry on a PBMC aliquot from every donor. The rearranged segments are TRBV4-2 and TRBJ2-4; TRBD1 is a possible D gene, resting on 5 matching bases. The closer fit of TRBJ2-7 to the DNA end suggests the J call may be wrong. The sequencing sample was made of blood. This TCR derives from a man aged 60 to 75 in good health. The base sequence is TGTGCCAGCAGCCAAGAACCAGGGCGCTACGAGCAGTACTTC. Its translation reads: CASSQEPGRYEQYF.